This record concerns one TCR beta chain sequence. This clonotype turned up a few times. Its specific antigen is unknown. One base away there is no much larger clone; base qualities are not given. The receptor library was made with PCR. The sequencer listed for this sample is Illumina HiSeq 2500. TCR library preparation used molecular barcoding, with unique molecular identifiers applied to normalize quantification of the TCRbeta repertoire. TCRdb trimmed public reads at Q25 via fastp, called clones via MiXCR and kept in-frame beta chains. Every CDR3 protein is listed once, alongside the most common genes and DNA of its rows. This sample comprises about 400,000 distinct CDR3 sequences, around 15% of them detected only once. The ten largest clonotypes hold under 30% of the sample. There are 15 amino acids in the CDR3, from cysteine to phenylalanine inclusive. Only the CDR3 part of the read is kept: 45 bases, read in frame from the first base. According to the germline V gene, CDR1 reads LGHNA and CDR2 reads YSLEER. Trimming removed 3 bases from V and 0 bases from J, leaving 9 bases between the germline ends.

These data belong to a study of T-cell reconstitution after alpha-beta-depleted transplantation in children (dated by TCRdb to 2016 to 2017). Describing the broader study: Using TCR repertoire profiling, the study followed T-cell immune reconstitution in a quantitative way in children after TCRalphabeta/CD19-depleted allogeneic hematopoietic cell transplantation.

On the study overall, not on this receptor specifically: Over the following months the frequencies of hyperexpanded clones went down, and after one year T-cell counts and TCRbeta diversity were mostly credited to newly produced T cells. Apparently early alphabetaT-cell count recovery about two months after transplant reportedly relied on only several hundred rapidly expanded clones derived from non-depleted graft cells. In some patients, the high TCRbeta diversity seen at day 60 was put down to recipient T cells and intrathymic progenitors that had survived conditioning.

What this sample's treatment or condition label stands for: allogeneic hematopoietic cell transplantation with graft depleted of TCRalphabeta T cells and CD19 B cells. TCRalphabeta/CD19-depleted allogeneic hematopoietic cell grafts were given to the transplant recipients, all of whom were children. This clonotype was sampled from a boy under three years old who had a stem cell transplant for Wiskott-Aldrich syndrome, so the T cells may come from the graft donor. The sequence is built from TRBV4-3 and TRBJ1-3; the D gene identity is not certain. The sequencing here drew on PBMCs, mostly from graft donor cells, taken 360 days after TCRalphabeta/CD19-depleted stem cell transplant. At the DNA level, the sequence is TGCGCCAGCAGCCAGACACCTACCTCTGGAAACACCATATATTTT. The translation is CASSQTPTSGNTIYF.